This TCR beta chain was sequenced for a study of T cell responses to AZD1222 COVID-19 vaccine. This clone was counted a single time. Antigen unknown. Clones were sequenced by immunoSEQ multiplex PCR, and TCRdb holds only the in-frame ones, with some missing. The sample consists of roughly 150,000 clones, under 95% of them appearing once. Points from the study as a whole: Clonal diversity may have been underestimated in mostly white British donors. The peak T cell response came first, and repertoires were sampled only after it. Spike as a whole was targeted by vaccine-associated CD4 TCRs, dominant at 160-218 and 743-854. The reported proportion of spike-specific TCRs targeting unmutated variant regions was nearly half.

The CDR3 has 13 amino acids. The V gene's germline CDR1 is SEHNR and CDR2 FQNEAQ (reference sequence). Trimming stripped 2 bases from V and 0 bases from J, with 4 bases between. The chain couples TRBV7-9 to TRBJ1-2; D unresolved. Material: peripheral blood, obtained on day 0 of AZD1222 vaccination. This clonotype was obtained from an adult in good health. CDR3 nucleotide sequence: TGTGCCAGCAGCTTACCGGCTAACTATGGCTACACCTTC. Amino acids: CASSLPANYGYTF.